A selection of T cell receptor beta chains follows, all from one sample in a study of spatial heterogeneity in lung cancer. TCRdb analysed the 5' RACE reads with MiXCR anew, one entry per CDR3 protein. This sample has approximately 10,000 distinct CDR3 sequences; about 18% occur once, and the top ten carry just over 50%. The specimen was PBMCs, collected at surgery. The receptors derive from a male donor with early-stage non-small cell lung cancer. Both conserved end residues are part of each CDR3. Each record gives: V gene, J gene, CDR3 protein.

TRBV27	TRBJ2-7	CASLLGQTNYEQYF
TRBV4-2	TRBJ2-2	CASSLDAGELFF
TRBV5-5	TRBJ2-2	CASSLESAGELFF
TRBV5-1	TRBJ2-5	CASSSRLAQETQYF
TRBV4-1	TRBJ2-7	CASSHPRTGSNYEQYF
TRBV7-3	TRBJ2-3	CASSLGLAGDTQYF
TRBV2	TRBJ1-2	CASRGLGTGYYGYTF
TRBV3-1	TRBJ2-3	CASSRGDSGRDTQYF
TRBV28	TRBJ1-4	CASSLIGVGDEKLFF
TRBV7-6	TRBJ2-7	CASSPGEGPWEQYF
TRBV6-6	TRBJ1-1	CATTQGLNTEAFF
TRBV28	TRBJ2-7	CASSLVSGVTYEQYF
TRBV3-1	TRBJ2-7	CASSTQRLAGLYEQYF
TRBV2	TRBJ2-7	CASSEGGDRSYEQYF
TRBV6-2/TRBV6-3	TRBJ2-1	CASSPPGGAYNEQFF